Given below is one T cell receptor (beta chain) in context. In the original processing: The authors estimated nucleated cell counts from reference gene primer amplification. The protocol was immunoSEQ multiplex PCR, while the TCRdb copy is restricted to in-frame clones and leaves out a portion. V and J calls plus clone size are reproduced from that table; the DNA served to infer D and trimming. The repertoire holds 200,000 to 250,000 clones, roughly 84% seen once, with 2% to 2.5% in the top ten. CDR1 and CDR2 (germline): SGHAT, FQNNGV. The CDR3 loop spans 13 amino acids. V was clipped by 2 bases and J by 7 bases, with 6 bases between them. This entry belongs to a study of blood T cell repertoires in COVID-19. Study information: Italy, Spain and the United States were the sources of the convalescent and acute COVID-19 samples. T cells, B-cell-depleted T cells, or PBMCs supplied cDNA or gDNA.

The sequenced sample was peripheral blood. This chain joins TRBV11-2 and TRBJ1-6; no clear D gene. This clonotype was sampled from a woman in her thirties or forties who had recovered from COVID-19. Here the CDR3 reads CASSLPRNSPLHF. The CDR3 DNA reads as TGTGCCAGCAGCTTACCTAGGAATTCACCCCTCCACTTT.